The rows below give T cell receptor beta chains drawn from one sample of a study of cytotoxic CD8 clonotypes in ibrutinib-treated CLL. Libraries were prepared by immunoSEQ multiplex PCR; TCRdb keeps only in-frame clonotypes and omits some of them. The repertoire includes over 200,000 clones, 60% to 80% of them detected once, and more than 4.5% sits in the top ten. The specimen was PBMCs, collected after 12 months of ibrutinib treatment. The receptors stem from a human donor with chronic lymphocytic leukemia. Both conserved end residues are part of each CDR3. The D gene is left open where the match is weak. Clone size is stated in some rows and not others, as once, few, many or a class when expanded.

D,V,J,size,DNA,CDR3
TRBD1,TRBV4-1,TRBJ1-1,.,TGCGCCAGCAGCCCGTCCGGGACAGTGAACACTGAAGCTTTCTTT,CASSPSGTVNTEAFF
.,TRBV9,TRBJ2-7,.,TGTGCCAGCAGCCGTTCCCCGGGACTTAACTCCTACGAGCAGTACTTC,CASSRSPGLNSYEQYF
.,TRBV7-9,TRBJ2-3,many,TGTGCCAGCAGGAGAGACACAGATACGCAGTATTTT,CASRRDTDTQYF
.,TRBV25-1,TRBJ2-5,.,TGTGCCAGCAGTGAGTTGGGAAGGGATTGGCAAGAGACCCAGTACTTC,CASSELGRDWQETQYF
.,TRBV7-2,TRBJ1-5,.,TGTGCCAGCAGCTGGGGAGGGAACAATCAGCCCCAGCATTTT,CASSWGGNNQPQHF
.,TRBV4-2,TRBJ1-4,.,TGTGCCAGCAGCCAAGCAGGAACAACTAATGAAAAACTGTTTTTT,CASSQAGTTNEKLFF
.,TRBV6-1,TRBJ1-6,.,TGTGCCAGCAGGGGCGACACGAATAATTCACCCCTCCACTTT,CASRGDTNNSPLHF
.,TRBV7-2,TRBJ1-5,.,TGTGCCAGCAGCCCTAGGACAGTAGATCAGCCCCAGCATTTT,CASSPRTVDQPQHF
.,TRBV5-1,TRBJ1-1,.,TGCGCCAGCAGCTTGGGACAGCCGAACACTGAAGCTTTCTTT,CASSLGQPNTEAFF
.,TRBV28,TRBJ2-7,.,TGTGCCAGCAGTACGACACCCCGCTACGAGCAGTACTTC,CASSTTPRYEQYF
.,TRBV7-6,TRBJ2-5,.,TGTGCCAGCAGCCTGGCCCTGGGGCAAGAGACCCAGTACTTC,CASSLALGQETQYF
.,TRBV19,TRBJ2-6,.,TGTGCCAGTAGTATTACGGGAGCTGGGGCCAACGTCCTGACTTTC,CASSITGAGANVLTF
TRBD1,TRBV5-1,TRBJ2-7,.,TGCGCCAGCAGCACACGACAGGGGGCCTACGAGCAGTACTTC,CASSTRQGAYEQYF
TRBD1,TRBV7-3,TRBJ1-6,.,TGTGCCAGCAGCAAGCAGGGGGCGTATAATTCACCCCTCCACTTT,CASSKQGAYNSPLHF
TRBD2,TRBV29-1,TRBJ2-3,.,TGCAGCGTTGAACTTTGGACTAGCGGGGGCGGGCGGTCGCAGTATTTT,CSVELWTSGGGRSQYF
.,TRBV4-3,TRBJ2-7,.,TGCGCCAGCAGCCAAGATTTCCTACAGGCTGCCTACGAGCAGTACTTC,CASSQDFLQAAYEQYF
TRBD1,TRBV9,TRBJ2-7,.,TGTGCCAGCAGCGTAACAGGGGGGTACGAGCAGTACTTC,CASSVTGGYEQYF
.,TRBV9,TRBJ1-5,few,TGTGCCAGCAGCGTAGACGGGGGAGCCCAGCCCCAGCATTTT,CASSVDGGAQPQHF
.,TRBV18,TRBJ2-2,.,TGTGCCAGCTCACGACCTACCGGGGAGCTGTTTTTT,CASSRPTGELFF
TRBD2,TRBV6-5,TRBJ2-7,.,TGTGCCAGCAGTAAACTAGCGGGAGGTTATGAGCAGTACTTC,CASSKLAGGYEQYF
.,TRBV7-8,TRBJ2-7,.,TGTGCCAGCAGCTCAGCCGGGACGGCAACCTACGAGCAGTACTTC,CASSSAGTATYEQYF
.,TRBV4-3,TRBJ2-1,.,TGCGCCAGCAGCCAACTGGCGGGTCCTGAGCAGTTCTTC,CASSQLAGPEQFF
TRBD2,TRBV11-2,TRBJ2-5,.,TGTGCCAGCAGCGGCCCGGGACTAGCGGGAGGGGAGACCCAGTACTTC,CASSGPGLAGGETQYF
.,TRBV29-1,TRBJ1-1,few,TGCAGCGTTTGGGACGAGAGGGGGACTGAAGCTTTCTTT,CSVWDERGTEAFF
.,TRBV6-1,TRBJ1-5,.,TGTGCCAGCAGGACAGGTAGCAATCAGCCCCAGCATTTT,CASRTGSNQPQHF
.,TRBV11-3,TRBJ1-1,.,TGTGCCAGCAGTCATCCCCCGGGACAAGAAGCTTTCTTT,CASSHPPGQEAFF
TRBD1,TRBV9,TRBJ1-2,few,TGTGCCAGCAGCGCTAGGGGGCAGTATTATGGCTACACCTTC,CASSARGQYYGYTF
.,TRBV19,TRBJ2-5,.,TGTGCCAGTAGTATCGGTGGGCCCTTCGGTGAGACCCAGTACTTC,CASSIGGPFGETQYF
.,TRBV28,TRBJ1-2,.,TGTGCCAGCAGTGGGGGGGTAGAATATGGCTACACCTTC,CASSGGVEYGYTF
.,TRBV5-1,TRBJ1-3,.,TGCGCCAGCAGCCCCGGGAGCTCTGGAAACACCATATATTTT,CASSPGSSGNTIYF
.,TRBV11-3,TRBJ2-7,.,TGTGCCAGCAGCTTAGACTCGCTCTACGAGCAGTACTTC,CASSLDSLYEQYF
.,TRBV4-1,TRBJ1-2,.,TGCGCCAGCAGCCCCACCGGGACAAGGGGACCCTATGGCTACACCTTC,CASSPTGTRGPYGYTF
TRBD1,TRBV19,TRBJ1-2,.,TGTGCCAGTAGTCGGGACAGGGGGAGTAATAGCCTCGGCTACACCTTC,CASSRDRGSNSLGYTF